The entry below gives a single T cell receptor (beta chain) sequence along with its context. The sample comes from a study of shared clonotypes between healthy human individuals. V lost 6 bases to trimming and J lost 3 bases, with 17 bases between them. From germline, CDR1 is MNHEY and CDR2 SVGAGI. This CDR3 is built from 15 residues. Using immunoSEQ multiplex PCR, the repertoire was profiled, and TCRdb retains in-frame clones only, with some absent. Among a few million clones listed, just over 90% were seen once. The receptor was derived from a man between 18 and 35 years old in good health. This chain joins TRBV6-5 and TRBJ2-5; D possibly corresponds to TRBD2 (5 bases). Sequenced material: naive CD4+ T cells sorted from blood. Described subset: CD45RA+ positively selected. CDR3 nucleotide sequence: TGTGCCAGCAGGCCGCGTTTAGCGCGGAAAGAGACCCAGTACTTC. Translated: CASRPRLARKETQYF.